This T cell receptor beta chain was documented in a study of blood T cell repertoires in COVID-19. Overall study: Samples taken during acute and convalescent COVID-19 were collected in the United States, Italy and Spain. The cDNA or gDNA used as material had been derived from T cells, B-cell-depleted T cells, or PBMCs.

This CDR3 is built from 12 residues. With 5 bases removed from V and 5 bases from J, the gap between germline ends came to 9 bases. The V gene's germline CDR1 is SEHNR and CDR2 FQNEAQ (reference sequence). In the source study's methods: Nucleated cell counts were estimated from reference gene primer amplification. Assay: immunoSEQ multiplex PCR; the TCRdb copy retains only in-frame clones and omits some. V and J calls and clone size are as listed in that table; D and trimming were resolved from the DNA. This sample has about 320,000 clones, with 88% found just once. Among Cohort 3 donors, those recovered had two negative PCRs, clearance, or symptom resolution.

The TCR comes from a man aged 25-45 years who had recovered from COVID-19. What was sequenced was PBMCs or T cells enriched from blood (not recorded which). The V and J genes are TRBV7-9 and TRBJ1-2; no firm D call. CDR3 bases: TGTGCCAGCAGCCCGGGAGTTTATGGCTACACCTTC. It translates to CASSPGVYGYTF.